The 14 T cell receptor beta chains in this list originate from one sample, sequenced in a study of blood T cell repertoires in COVID-19 (TCRdb year 2020). Libraries came from the immunoSEQ multiplex PCR assay. Held by TCRdb, this immuneACCESS table contains in-frame sequences only and omits some clones. Under half of the omission traces to an unresolved V gene where checked; the cause of the rest is unknown. A total of under 45,000 clones appear in this sample, 75% to 90% of them only once. Clones ranked in the top ten supply around 15% of the sample. Material for sequencing was peripheral blood. All receptors derive from a man in his sixties with active COVID-19.

The chain has TRBV7-8 and TRBJ1-2; possibly TRBD1 for D (5 bases). The CDR3 extends over 14 amino acids. Germline V gene lookup returns CDR1 SGHVS and CDR2 FQNEAQ. V lost 3 bases, J lost 1 base, and 9 bases lay in between. The CDR3, as DNA: TGTGCCAGCAGCTTCAGCGGGGGTAACTATGGCTACACCTTC. Amino acid sequence: CASSFSGGNYGYTF.

Only a few counts were recorded for this clone. The chain carries TRBV11-2 and TRBJ1-2; unclear D gene. The V end lost 5 bases, the J end lost 6 bases, and 22 bases lay between the germline ends. CDR1 is SGHAT and CDR2 is FQNNGV in the germline V gene. The CDR3 consists of 16 residues. CDR3 loop: CASSARFGPSIDGYTF. CDR3 sequence (DNA): TGTGCCAGCAGCGCGCGGTTTGGCCCCAGCATCGATGGCTACACCTTC.

This chain connects TRBV7-3 to TRBJ2-3, with D hard to call. The CDR3 has 13 amino acids. CDR1 and CDR2 (germline): SGHTA, FQGTGA. V lost 3 bases, J lost 1 base, and 5 bases lay in between. CDR3 nucleotide sequence: TGTGCCAGCAGCTTGGTAGGCACAGATACGCAGTATTTT. Residues: CASSLVGTDTQYF. The full variable domain, completed using reference TRBV7-3 and TRBJ2-3, is GAGVSQTPSNKVTEKGKYVELRCDPISGHTALYWYRQSLGQGPEFLIYFQGTGAADDSGLPNDRFFAVRPEGSVSTLKIQRTERGDSAVYLCASSLVGTDTQYFGPGTRLTVL.

The J gene is TRBJ2-1, the V gene TRBV6-6; the match to TRBD2 covers 7 bases. With V trimmed by 6 bases and J by 6 bases, 11 bases remained unmatched. The CDR3 spans 15 residues. The germline CDR1 and CDR2 sequences are MNHNY and SVGAGI (reference sequence). CDR3 protein: CASRSGGSWGNEQFF. CDR3 coding DNA: TGTGCCAGCAGAAGCGGCGGGAGTTGGGGCAATGAGCAGTTCTTC.

The chain is built from TRBV27 and TRBJ2-5, with 9 bases fitting TRBD1. Trimming took 6 bases from V and 2 from J; bases not matched to a gene: 10. CDR1 MNHEY and CDR2 SMNVEV come from the germline V gene (reference sequence). This CDR3 is built from 16 residues. The CDR3, as DNA: TGTGCCAGCAGAAAATTATGGGACAGGGCACAAGAGACCCAGTACTTC. Translating gives CASRKLWDRAQETQYF.

The chain uses TRBV7-9 and TRBJ2-3; TRBD2 matches at 8 bases. J lost 1 base, V lost 4 bases, and 7 bases had no gene match. Per the germline V gene, CDR1 is SEHNR and CDR2 is FQNEAQ (reference sequence). The CDR3 is made up of 16 amino acids. The CDR3 sequence is CASSSGLADGTDTQYF. The CDR3, as DNA: TGTGCCAGCAGCTCCGGACTAGCCGATGGCACAGATACGCAGTATTTT. Using reference TRBV7-9 and TRBJ2-3 for the parts outside the CDR3, the full variable domain is DTGVSQNPRHKITKRGQNVTFRCDPISEHNRLYWYRQTLGQGPEFLTYFQNEAQLEKSRLLSDRFSAERPKGSFSTLEIQRTEQGDSAMYLCASSSGLADGTDTQYFGPGTRLTVL.

J is TRBJ1-5 and V is TRBV10-2, with D possibly TRBD1 on 5 matching bases. The ends were cut back, 3 bases at V and 4 bases at J, with 13 bases in the middle. The CDR3 has 15 residues. Germline V gene sequence: CDR1 WSHSY, CDR2 SAAADI. In DNA, the CDR3 is TGCGCCAGCAGTGACTACGGGACTTCTAATCAGCCCCAGCATTTT. Translating gives CASSDYGTSNQPQHF.

This sequence joins TRBV7-2 and TRBJ2-5, with 14 bases aligning to TRBD2. Germline-derived CDR1 and CDR2 are SGHTA and FQGNSA. The CDR3 is made up of 16 amino acids. Unmatched junction bases numbered 7, after V lost 5 bases and J lost 5 bases. The DNA for the CDR3 is TGTGCCAGCAGCACCGGACTAGCGGGAGGAAGGGAGACCCAGTACTTC. Translated, it gives CASSTGLAGGRETQYF. Full variable domain (missing parts from reference TRBV7-2 and TRBJ2-5): GAGVSQSPSNKVTEKGKDVELRCDPISGHTALYWYRQSLGQGLEFLIYFQGNSAPDKSGLPSDRFSAERTGGSVSTLTIQRTQQEDSAVYLCASSTGLAGGRETQYFGPGTRLLVL.

This chain connects TRBV10-1 to TRBJ2-3, with 10 bases matching TRBD2. This CDR3 is built from 15 residues. With V trimmed by 2 bases and J by 4 bases, 3 bases remained unmatched. Per germline, CDR1 WNHNN and CDR2 SYGVQD (reference sequence). The CDR3 sequence is CASSEASGRSDTQYF. The CDR3 bases are TGCGCCAGCAGTGAGGCTAGCGGGAGATCAGATACGCAGTATTTT.

This chain links TRBV6-5 with TRBJ1-1; weak D call: TRBD1 (5 bases). The CDR3 loop spans 13 amino acids. V shed 11 bases and J shed 3 bases, with 16 bases lying between them. Per germline, CDR1 MNHEY and CDR2 SVGAGI. The CDR3 loop reads CAGWGGEHTEAFF. CDR3 bases: TGTGCCGGATGGGGGGGGGAGCACACTGAAGCTTTCTTT.

This clone was observed a single time. This chain joins TRBV28 and TRBJ2-7, with D possibly matching TRBD2 (5 bases). Germline V gene lookup returns CDR1 MDHEN and CDR2 SYDVKM. Trimming left V 1 base short and J 4 bases short, with 14 bases between. The CDR3 totals 15 residues. This chain's CDR3 is CASSLLGAGLYEQYF. CDR3 bases: TGTGCCAGCAGTTTATTGGGAGCCGGGCTATACGAGCAGTACTTC.

The chain is built from TRBV5-8 and TRBJ2-6, with D uncertain. The V gene's germline CDR1 is SGHTS and CDR2 YDEGEE. This CDR3 spans 16 amino acids. Trimming removed 7 bases from V and 0 bases from J, with 14 bases in between. The CDR3 region is CASQLKLNSGANVLTF. CDR3 DNA: TGTGCCAGCCAACTTAAACTAAACTCTGGGGCCAACGTCCTGACTTTC.

The chain recombines TRBV3-1 (or the pseudogene TRBV3-2) with TRBJ1-4, with unresolved D. The CDR3 runs 16 residues. The germline CDR1 and CDR2 sequences are LGHDT and YNNKEL (reference sequence). Trimming removed 0 bases at V and 0 bases at J, with 8 bases between. The chain's CDR3 is CASSQDPVATNEKLFF. The CDR3 bases are TGTGCCAGCAGCCAAGATCCAGTTGCAACTAATGAAAAACTGTTTTTT.

The sample holds one count of this clone. This chain connects TRBV12-5 to TRBJ2-4; no clear D. This CDR3 contains 15 residues. Germline assignment: CDR1 LGHNT and CDR2 FRNRAP. Trimming pared 3 bases from V and 0 bases from J, leaving 9 bases between. This CDR3 is CASGFAGIAKNIQYF. The CDR3 nucleotides read TGTGCTAGTGGTTTCGCAGGTATAGCCAAAAACATTCAGTACTTC. The full variable domain, its missing parts supplied by reference TRBV12-5 and TRBJ2-4, is DARVTQTPRHKVTEMGQEVTMRCQPILGHNTVFWYRQTMMQGLELLAYFRNRAPLDDSGMPKDRFSAEMPDATLATLKIQPSEPRDSAVYFCASGFAGIAKNIQYFGAGTRLSVL.